This T cell receptor (beta chain) stems from a study of OX40 agonist ivuxolimab in advanced cancers. The CDR3 contains 14 residues. Trimming took 5 bases from V and 2 from J, leaving 12 bases between them. Germline assignment: CDR1 SGHVS and CDR2 FNYEAQ. Profiled with immunoSEQ multiplex PCR; TCRdb holds only in-frame clones, not every one. Seen here are about 33,000 clones, under 85% observed once, and the top ten hold roughly 10%. The sample was CD4+ or CD8+ T cells sorted from blood, taken in a trial of the OX40 agonist ivuxolimab. The rearrangement joins TRBV7-6 to TRBJ1-2; D is undetermined. The clonotype was recovered from an adult with an advanced solid tumor such as melanoma, head and neck, liver or kidney cancer. CDR3 nucleotides: TGTGCCAGCAGCAGTGGACTGGCGAACTATGGCTACACCTTC. This codes for CASSSGLANYGYTF.